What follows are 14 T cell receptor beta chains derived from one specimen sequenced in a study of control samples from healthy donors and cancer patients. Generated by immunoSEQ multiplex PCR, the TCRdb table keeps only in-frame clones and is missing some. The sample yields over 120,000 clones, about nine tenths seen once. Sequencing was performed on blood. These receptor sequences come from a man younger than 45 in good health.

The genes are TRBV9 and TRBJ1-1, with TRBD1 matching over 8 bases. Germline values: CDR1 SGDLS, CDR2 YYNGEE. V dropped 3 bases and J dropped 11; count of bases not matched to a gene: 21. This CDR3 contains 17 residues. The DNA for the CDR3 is TGTGCCAGCAGCGCAGAGGTCATACCAGCCCAGGGGGCGCGGGCTTTCTTT. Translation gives CASSAEVIPAQGARAFF.

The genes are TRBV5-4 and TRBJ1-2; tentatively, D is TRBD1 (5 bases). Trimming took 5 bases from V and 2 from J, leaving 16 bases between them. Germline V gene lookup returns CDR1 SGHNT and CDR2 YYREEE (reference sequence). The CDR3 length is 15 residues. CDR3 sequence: CASRYTGTSNYGYTF. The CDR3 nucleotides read TGTGCCAGCAGATATACCGGGACTTCGAACTATGGCTACACCTTC.

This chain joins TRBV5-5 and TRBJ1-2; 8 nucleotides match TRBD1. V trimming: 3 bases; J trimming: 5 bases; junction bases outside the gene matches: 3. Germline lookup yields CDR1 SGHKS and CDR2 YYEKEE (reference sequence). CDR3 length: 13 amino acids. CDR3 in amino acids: CASSWTGNYGYTF. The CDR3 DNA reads TGTGCCAGCAGCTGGACAGGGAATTATGGCTACACCTTC.

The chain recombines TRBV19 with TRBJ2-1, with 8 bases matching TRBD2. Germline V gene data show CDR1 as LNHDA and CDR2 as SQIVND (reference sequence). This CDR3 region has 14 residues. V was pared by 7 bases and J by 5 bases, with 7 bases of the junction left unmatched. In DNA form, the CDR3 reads TGTGCCAGTATCTTGAGCGGGGGCCACAATGAGCAGTTCTTC. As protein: CASILSGGHNEQFF.

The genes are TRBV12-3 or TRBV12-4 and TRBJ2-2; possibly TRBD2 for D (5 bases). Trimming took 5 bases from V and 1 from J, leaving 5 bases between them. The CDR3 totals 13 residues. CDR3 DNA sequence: TGTGCCAGCAGTGCGGGGAACACCGGGGAGCTGTTTTTT. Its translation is CASSAGNTGELFF.

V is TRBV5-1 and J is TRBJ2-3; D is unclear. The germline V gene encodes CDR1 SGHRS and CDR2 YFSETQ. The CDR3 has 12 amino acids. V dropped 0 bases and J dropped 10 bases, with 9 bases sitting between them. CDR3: CASSLEGNSQYF. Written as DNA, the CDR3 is TGCGCCAGCAGCTTGGAAGGGAATTCGCAGTATTTT.

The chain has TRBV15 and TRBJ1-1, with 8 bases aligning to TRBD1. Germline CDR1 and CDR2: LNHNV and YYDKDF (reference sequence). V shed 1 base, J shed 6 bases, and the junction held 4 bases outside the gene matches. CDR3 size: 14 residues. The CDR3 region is CATSRVTGAAEAFF. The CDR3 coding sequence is TGTGCCACCAGCAGAGTGACAGGGGCCGCTGAAGCTTTCTTT.

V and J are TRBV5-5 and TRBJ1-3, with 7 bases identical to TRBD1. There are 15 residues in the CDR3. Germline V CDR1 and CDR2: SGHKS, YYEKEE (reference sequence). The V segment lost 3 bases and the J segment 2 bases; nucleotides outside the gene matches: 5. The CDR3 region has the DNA TGTGCCAGCAGCTCCTGGACAGGCGCTGGAAACACCATATATTTT. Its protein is CASSSWTGAGNTIYF.

The CDR3, as DNA: TGCGCCAGCAGCCAGTCCGGGGTAGAAAACACCATATATTTT. Residues: CASSQSGVENTIYF. The rearrangement links TRBV4-1 to TRBJ1-3; no clear D. The V and J ends lost 3 bases and 6 bases respectively, with 12 bases between them. CDR3 length: 14 residues. Germline V gives CDR1 MGHRA, CDR2 YSYEKL.

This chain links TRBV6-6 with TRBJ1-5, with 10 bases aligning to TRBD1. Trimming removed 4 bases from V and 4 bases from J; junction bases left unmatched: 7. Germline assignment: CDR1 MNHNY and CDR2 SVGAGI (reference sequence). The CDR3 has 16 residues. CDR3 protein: CASSLDRGALNQPQHF. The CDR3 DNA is TGTGCCAGCAGTTTGGACAGGGGGGCCCTAAATCAGCCCCAGCATTTT.

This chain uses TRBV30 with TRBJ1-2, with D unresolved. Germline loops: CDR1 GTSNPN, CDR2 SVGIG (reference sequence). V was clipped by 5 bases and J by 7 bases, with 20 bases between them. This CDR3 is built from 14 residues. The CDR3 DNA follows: TGTGCCTGGGGAAGAGCCACGGGATTCTCTGGCTACACCTTC. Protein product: CAWGRATGFSGYTF. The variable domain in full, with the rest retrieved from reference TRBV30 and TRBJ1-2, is SQTIHQWPATLVQPVGSPLSLECTVEGTSNPNLYWYRQAAGRGLQLLFYSVGIGQISSEVPQNLSASRPQDRQFILSSKKLLLSDSGFYLCAWGRATGFSGYTFGSGTRLTVV.

The CDR3 is CATSDPGQAATQYF. CDR3 in DNA: TGTGCCACCAGTGATCCCGGACAGGCGGCGACCCAGTACTTC. This chain connects TRBV24-1 to TRBJ2-5; TRBD1 matches 7 bases. CDR1 and CDR2 from the germline V gene are KGHDR and SFDVKD. This CDR3 spans 14 amino acids. Trimming at V came to 3 bases and at J to 7 bases, leaving 7 bases not matched to a gene.

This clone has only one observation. CDR3 DNA: TGTGCCATCCACCGACAGGGGGCTGGGGAGCAGTACTTC. It specifies CAIHRQGAGEQYF. The chain links TRBV28 to TRBJ2-7, with 10 bases aligning to TRBD1. The junction had 10 bases not matched to a gene; V was cut back by 10 bases and J by 7 bases. In germline, CDR1 is MDHEN, CDR2 SYDVKM. The CDR3 spans 13 residues.

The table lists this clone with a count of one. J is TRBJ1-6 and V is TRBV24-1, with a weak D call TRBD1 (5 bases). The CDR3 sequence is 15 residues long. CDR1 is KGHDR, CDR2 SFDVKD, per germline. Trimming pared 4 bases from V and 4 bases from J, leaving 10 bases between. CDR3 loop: CATSERQNYNSPLHF. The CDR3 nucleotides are TGTGCCACCAGTGAACGACAGAATTATAATTCACCCCTCCACTTT.